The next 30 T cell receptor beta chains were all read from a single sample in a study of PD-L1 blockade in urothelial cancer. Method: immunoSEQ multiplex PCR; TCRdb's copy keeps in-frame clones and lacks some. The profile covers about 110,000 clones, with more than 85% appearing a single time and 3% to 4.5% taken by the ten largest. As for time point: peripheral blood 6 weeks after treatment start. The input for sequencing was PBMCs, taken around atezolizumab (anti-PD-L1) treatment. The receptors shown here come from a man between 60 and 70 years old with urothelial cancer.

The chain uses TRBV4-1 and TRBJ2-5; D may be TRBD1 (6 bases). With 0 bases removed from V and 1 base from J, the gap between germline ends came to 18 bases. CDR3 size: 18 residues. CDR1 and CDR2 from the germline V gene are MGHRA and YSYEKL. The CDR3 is CASSQDWGLVSTQETQYF. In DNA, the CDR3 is TGCGCCAGCAGCCAAGACTGGGGGCTAGTATCCACCCAAGAGACCCAGTACTTC.

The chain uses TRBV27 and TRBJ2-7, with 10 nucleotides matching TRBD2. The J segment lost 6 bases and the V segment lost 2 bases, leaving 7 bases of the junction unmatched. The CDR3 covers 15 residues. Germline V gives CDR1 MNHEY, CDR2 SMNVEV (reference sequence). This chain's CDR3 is CASSLGVQRGGEQYF. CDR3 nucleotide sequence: TGTGCCAGCAGTTTAGGCGTCCAGCGGGGGGGCGAGCAGTACTTC.

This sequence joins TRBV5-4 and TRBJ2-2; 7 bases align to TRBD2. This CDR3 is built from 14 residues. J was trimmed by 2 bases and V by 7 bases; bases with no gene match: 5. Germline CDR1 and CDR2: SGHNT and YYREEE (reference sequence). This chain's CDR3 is CASSLAINTGELFF. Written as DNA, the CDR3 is TGTGCCAGCTCACTAGCGATTAACACCGGGGAGCTGTTTTTT. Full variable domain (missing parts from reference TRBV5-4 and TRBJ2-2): ETGVTQSPTHLIKTRGQQVTLRCSSQSGHNTVSWYQQALGQGPQFIFQYYREEENGRGNFPPRFSGLQFPNYSSELNVNALELDDSALYLCASSLAINTGELFFGEGSRLTVL.

CDR3: CATSHDRGLSYEQYF. The CDR3 nucleotides are TGTGCCACCAGTCATGACAGGGGGCTCTCCTACGAGCAGTACTTC. This rearrangement joins TRBV15 to TRBJ2-7; 10 bases map to TRBD1. V trimming: 6 bases; J trimming: 0 bases; junction bases outside the gene matches: 5. The CDR3 is made up of 15 amino acids. Germline loops: CDR1 LNHNV, CDR2 YYDKDF (reference sequence). Together with reference TRBV15 and TRBJ2-7, the CDR3 gives the full variable domain: DAMVIQNPRYQVTQFGKPVTLSCSQTLNHNVMYWYQQKSSQAPKLLFHYYDKDFNNEADTPDNFQSRRPNTSFCFLDIRSPGLGDTAMYLCATSHDRGLSYEQYFGPGTRLTVT.

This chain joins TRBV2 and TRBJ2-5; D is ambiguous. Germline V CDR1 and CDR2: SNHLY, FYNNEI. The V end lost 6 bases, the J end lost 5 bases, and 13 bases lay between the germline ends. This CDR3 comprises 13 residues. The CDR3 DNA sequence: TGTGCCAGCAGCCCCGAGGTCGGGGAGACCCAGTACTTC. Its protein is CASSPEVGETQYF.

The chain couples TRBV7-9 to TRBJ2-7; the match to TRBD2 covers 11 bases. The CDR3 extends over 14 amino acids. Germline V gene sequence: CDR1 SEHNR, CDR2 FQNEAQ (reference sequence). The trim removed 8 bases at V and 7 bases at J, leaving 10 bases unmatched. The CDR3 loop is CASSYSGGAGEQYF. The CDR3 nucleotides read TGTGCCAGCTCTTATAGCGGGGGGGCGGGGGAGCAGTACTTC.

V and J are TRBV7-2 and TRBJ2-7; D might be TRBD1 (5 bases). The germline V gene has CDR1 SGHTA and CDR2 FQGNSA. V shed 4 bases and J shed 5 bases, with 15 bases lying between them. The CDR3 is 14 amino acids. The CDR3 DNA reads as TGTGCCAGCAGCTCGGACGTAGGGGTGAACGAGCAGTACTTC. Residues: CASSSDVGVNEQYF.

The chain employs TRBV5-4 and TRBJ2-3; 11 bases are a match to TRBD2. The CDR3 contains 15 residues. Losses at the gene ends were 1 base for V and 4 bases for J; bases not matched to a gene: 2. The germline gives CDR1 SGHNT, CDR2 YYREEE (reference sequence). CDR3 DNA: TGTGCCAGCAGCTTGTTAGCGGGAGGGGCAGATACGCAGTATTTT. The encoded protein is CASSLLAGGADTQYF.

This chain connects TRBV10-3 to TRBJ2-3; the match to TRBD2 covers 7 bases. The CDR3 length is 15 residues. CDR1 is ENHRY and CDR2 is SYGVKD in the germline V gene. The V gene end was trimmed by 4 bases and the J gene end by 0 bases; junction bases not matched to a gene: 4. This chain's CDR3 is CAISGRAGSTDTQYF. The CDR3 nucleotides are TGTGCCATCAGTGGACGAGCGGGGAGCACAGATACGCAGTATTTT.

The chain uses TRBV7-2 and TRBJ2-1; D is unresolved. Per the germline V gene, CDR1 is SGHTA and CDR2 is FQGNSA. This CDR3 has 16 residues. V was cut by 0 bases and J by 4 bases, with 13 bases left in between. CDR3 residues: CASSLAPALVYNEQFF. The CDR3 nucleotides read TGTGCCAGCAGCTTAGCGCCCGCTTTAGTATACAATGAGCAGTTCTTC.

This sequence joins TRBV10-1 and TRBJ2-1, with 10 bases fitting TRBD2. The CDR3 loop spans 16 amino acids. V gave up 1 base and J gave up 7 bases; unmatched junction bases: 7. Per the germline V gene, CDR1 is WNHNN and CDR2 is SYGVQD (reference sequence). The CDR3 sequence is CASSEWRLAGENEQFF. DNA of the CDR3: TGCGCCAGCAGTGAGTGGAGGCTAGCGGGAGAGAATGAGCAGTTCTTC.

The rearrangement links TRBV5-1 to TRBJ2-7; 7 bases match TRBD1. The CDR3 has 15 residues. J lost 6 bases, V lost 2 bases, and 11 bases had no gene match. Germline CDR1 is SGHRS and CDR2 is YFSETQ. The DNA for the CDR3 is TGCGCCAGCAGCTTACACAGGGGTGGAGACTCCGAGCAGTACTTC. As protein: CASSLHRGGDSEQYF.

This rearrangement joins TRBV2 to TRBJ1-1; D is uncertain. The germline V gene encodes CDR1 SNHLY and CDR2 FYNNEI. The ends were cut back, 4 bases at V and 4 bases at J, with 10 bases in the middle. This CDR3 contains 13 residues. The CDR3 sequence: CASSATKLTEAFF. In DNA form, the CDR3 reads TGTGCCAGCAGTGCGACTAAACTCACTGAAGCTTTCTTT.

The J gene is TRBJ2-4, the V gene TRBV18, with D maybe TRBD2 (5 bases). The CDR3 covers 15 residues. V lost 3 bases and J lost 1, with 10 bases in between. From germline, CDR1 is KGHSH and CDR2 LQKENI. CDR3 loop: CASSPGSEAKNIQYF. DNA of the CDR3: TGTGCCAGCTCACCTGGGAGTGAGGCCAAAAACATTCAGTACTTC.

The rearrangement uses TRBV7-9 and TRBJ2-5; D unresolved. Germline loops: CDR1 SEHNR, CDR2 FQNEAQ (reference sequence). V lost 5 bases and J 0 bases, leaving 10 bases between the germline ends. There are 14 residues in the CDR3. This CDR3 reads CASSTTRDQETQYF. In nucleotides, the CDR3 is TGTGCCAGCAGCACCACTCGGGACCAAGAGACCCAGTACTTC.

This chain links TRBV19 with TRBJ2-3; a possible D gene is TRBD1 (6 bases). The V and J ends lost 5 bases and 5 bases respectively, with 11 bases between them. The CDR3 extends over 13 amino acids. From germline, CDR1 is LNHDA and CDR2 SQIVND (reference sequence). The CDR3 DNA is TGTGCCAGTAGTCCGGACAGCGGAGATACGCAGTATTTT. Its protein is CASSPDSGDTQYF.

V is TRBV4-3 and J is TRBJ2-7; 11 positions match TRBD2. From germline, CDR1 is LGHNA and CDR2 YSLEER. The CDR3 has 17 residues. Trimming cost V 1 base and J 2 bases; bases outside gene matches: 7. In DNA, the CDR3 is TGCGCCAGCAGCCAAGCTATCGGACTAGCGGGTACCTACGAGCAGTACTTC. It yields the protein CASSQAIGLAGTYEQYF.

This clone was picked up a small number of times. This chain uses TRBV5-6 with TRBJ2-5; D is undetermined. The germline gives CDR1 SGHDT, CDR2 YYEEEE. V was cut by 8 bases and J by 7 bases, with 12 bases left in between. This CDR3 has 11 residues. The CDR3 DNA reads TGTGCCAGACGACTCAAAGGGACCCAGTACTTC. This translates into CARRLKGTQYF.

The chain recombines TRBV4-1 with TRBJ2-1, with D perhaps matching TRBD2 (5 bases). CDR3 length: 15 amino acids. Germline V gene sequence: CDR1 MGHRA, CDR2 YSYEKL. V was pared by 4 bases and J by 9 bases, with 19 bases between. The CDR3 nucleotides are TGCGCCAGCAGCCCGGCCTTTGGACTTCTGGGTGAGCAGTTCTTC. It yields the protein CASSPAFGLLGEQFF.

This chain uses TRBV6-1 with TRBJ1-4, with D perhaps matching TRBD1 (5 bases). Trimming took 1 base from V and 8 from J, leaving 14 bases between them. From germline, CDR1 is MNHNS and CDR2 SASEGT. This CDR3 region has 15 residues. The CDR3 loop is CASSEEWGGSEKLFF. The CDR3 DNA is TGTGCCAGCAGTGAAGAATGGGGGGGAAGCGAAAAACTGTTTTTT.

The CDR3 region has the DNA TGTGCCGCTGCAGGTGACTACGAGCAGTACTTC. Its protein product is CAAAGDYEQYF. The chain employs TRBV7-9 and TRBJ2-7, with D uncertain. This CDR3 has 11 residues. Germline CDR1 SEHNR, CDR2 FQNEAQ (reference sequence). V was pared by 11 bases and J by 3 bases, with 11 bases between.

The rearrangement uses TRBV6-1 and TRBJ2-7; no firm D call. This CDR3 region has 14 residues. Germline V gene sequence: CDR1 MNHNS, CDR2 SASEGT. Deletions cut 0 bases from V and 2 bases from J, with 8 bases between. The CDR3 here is CASSEAALTYEQYF. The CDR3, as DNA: TGTGCCAGCAGTGAAGCAGCTCTCACCTACGAGCAGTACTTC.

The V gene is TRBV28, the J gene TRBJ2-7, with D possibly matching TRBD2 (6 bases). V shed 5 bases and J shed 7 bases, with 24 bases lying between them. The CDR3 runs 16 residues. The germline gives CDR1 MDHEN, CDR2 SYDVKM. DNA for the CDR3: TGTGCCAGCAGTCTGTCCCCATCGGGGGATCCGGCGGAGCAGTACTTC. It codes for CASSLSPSGDPAEQYF. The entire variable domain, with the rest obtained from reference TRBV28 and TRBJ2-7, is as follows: DVKVTQSSRYLVKRTGEKVFLECVQDMDHENMFWYRQDPGLGLRLIYFSYDVKMKEKGDIPEGYSVSREKKERFSLILESASTNQTSMYLCASSLSPSGDPAEQYFGPGTRLTVT.

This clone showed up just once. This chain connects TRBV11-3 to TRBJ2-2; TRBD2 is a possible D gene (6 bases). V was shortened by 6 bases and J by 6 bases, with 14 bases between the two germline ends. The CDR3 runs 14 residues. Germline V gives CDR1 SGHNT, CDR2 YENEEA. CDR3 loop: CASRITGDSGELFF. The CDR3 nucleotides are TGTGCCAGCAGAATTACGGGAGACTCCGGGGAGCTGTTTTTT. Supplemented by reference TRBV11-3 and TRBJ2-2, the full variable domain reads EAGVVQSPRYKIIEKKQPVAFWCNPISGHNTLYWYLQNLGQGPELLIRYENEEAVDDSQLPKDRFSAERLKGVDSTLKIQPAELGDSAVYLCASRITGDSGELFFGEGSRLTVL.

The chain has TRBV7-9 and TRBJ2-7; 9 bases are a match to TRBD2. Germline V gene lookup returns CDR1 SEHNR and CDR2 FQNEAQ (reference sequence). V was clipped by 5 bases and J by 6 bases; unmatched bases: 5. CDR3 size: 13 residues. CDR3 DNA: TGTGCCAGCAGCGCAGTAGCGGGGGTCGAGCAGTACTTC. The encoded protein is CASSAVAGVEQYF. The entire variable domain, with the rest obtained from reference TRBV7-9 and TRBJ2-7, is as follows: DTGVSQNPRHKITKRGQNVTFRCDPISEHNRLYWYRQTLGQGPEFLTYFQNEAQLEKSRLLSDRFSAERPKGSFSTLEIQRTEQGDSAMYLCASSAVAGVEQYFGPGTRLTVT.

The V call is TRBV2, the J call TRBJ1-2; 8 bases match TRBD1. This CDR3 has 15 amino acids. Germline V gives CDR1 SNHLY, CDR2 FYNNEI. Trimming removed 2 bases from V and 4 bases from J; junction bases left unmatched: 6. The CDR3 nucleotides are TGTGCCAGCAGTGAATTCGGGACAGGAAGCTATGGCTACACCTTC. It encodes CASSEFGTGSYGYTF.

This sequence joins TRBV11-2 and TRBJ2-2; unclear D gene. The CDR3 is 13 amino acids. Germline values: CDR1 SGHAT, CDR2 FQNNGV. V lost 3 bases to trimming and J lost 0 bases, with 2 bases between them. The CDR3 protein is CASSFSNTGELFF. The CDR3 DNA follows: TGTGCCAGCAGCTTCTCGAACACCGGGGAGCTGTTTTTT. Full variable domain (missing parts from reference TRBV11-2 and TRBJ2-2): EAGVAQSPRYKIIEKRQSVAFWCNPISGHATLYWYQQILGQGPKLLIQFQNNGVVDDSQLPKDRFSAERLKGVDSTLKIQPAKLEDSAVYLCASSFSNTGELFFGEGSRLTVL.

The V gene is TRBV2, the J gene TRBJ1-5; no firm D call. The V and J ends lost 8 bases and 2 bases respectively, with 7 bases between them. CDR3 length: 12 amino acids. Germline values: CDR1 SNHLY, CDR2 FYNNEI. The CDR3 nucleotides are TGTGCCAGCTCTATGGGCAATCAGCCCCAGCATTTT. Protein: CASSMGNQPQHF.

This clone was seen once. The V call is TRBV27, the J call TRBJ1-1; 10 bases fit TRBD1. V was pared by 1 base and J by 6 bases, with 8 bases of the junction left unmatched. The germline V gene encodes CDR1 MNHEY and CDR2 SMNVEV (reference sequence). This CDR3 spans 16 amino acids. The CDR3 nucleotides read TGTGCCAGCAGTTTATTGGACAGGGGGGGGATGGCTGAAGCTTTCTTT. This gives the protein CASSLLDRGGMAEAFF.

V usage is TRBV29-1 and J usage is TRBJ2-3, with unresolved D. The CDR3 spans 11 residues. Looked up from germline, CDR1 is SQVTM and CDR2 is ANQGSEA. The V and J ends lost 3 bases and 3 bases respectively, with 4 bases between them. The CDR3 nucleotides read TGCAGCGTTGACCAGACAGATACGCAGTATTTT. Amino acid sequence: CSVDQTDTQYF.